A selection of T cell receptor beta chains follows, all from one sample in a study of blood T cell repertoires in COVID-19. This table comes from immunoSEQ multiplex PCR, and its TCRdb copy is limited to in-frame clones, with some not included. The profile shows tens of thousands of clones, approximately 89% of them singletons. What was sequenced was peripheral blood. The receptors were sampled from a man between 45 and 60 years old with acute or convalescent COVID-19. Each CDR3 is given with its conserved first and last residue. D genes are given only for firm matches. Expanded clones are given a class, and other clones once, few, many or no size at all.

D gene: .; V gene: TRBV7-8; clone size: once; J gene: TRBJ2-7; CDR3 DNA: TGTGCCAGCAGCCCACTACGGGGGAAATACGAGCAGTACTTC; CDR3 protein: CASSPLRGKYEQYF
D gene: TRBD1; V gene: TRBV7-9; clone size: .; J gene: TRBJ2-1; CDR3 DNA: TGTGCCAGCAGCTCAAGACAGGGGGGAAACAATGAGCAGTTCTTC; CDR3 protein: CASSSRQGGNNEQFF
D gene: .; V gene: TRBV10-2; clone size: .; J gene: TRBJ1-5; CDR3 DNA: TGCGCCACCAGATTAGGGGCTGGTCAGCCCCAGCATTTT; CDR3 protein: CATRLGAGQPQHF
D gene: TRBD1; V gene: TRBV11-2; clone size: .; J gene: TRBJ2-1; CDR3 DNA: TGTGCCAGCAGCCTCGGGACAGGTAGATTCAATGAGCAGTTCTTC; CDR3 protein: CASSLGTGRFNEQFF
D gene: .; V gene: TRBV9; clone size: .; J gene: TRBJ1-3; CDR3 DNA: TGTGCCAGCAGCGTAGACAATGGAAACACCATATATTTT; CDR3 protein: CASSVDNGNTIYF
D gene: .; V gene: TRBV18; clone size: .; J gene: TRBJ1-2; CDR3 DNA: TGTGCCAGCTCATCTGGGACATCTAACTATGGCTACACCTTC; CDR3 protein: CASSSGTSNYGYTF
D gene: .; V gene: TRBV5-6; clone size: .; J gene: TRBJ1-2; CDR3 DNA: TGTGCCAGCAGCCCTAGGCAGGGGCACTATGGCTACACCTTC; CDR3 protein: CASSPRQGHYGYTF
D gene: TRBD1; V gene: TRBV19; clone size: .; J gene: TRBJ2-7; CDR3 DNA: TGTGCCAGTAGTATTGTTACCGGGACAGGGAGGAACGAGCAGTACTTC; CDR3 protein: CASSIVTGTGRNEQYF
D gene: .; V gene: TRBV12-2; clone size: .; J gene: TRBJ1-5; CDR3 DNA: TGTGCAAGTCGCTTAGACAGGGGTACCAATCAGCCCCAGCATTTT; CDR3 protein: CASRLDRGTNQPQHF
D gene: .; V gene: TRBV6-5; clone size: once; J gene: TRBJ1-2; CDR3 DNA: TGTGCCAGCAGTTACAAGGGGGATGGCTACACCTTC; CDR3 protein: CASSYKGDGYTF
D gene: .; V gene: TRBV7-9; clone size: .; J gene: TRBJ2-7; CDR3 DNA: TGTGCCAGCAGCTTAGCGGGACTTCTTGCCGGCGTCTACGAGCAGTACTTC; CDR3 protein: CASSLAGLLAGVYEQYF
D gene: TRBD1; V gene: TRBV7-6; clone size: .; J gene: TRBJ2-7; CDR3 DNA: TGTGCCAGCAGCTTAGTATCCCCCATTGGACAGGGAACGGAGCAGTACTTC; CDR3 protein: CASSLVSPIGQGTEQYF
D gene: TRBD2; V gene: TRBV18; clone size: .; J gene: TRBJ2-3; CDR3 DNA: TGTGCCAGCTCACCCTTTCTGGGACTAGCTTCCGATACGCAGTATTTT; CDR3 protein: CASSPFLGLASDTQYF
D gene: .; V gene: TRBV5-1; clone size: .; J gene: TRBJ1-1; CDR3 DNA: TGCGCCAGCAGCTTGCGGGTAGGAGCTGAAGCTTTCTTT; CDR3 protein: CASSLRVGAEAFF
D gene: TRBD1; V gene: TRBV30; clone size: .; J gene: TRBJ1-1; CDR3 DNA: TGTGCCTGGAGCCGGGACAGCCTGAAGCCTTTCTTT; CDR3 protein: CAWSRDSLKPFF
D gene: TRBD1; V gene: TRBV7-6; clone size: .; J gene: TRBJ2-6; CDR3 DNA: TGTGCCAGCAGTTCCAGGGACAGGGGTTTCTCTGGGGCCAACGTCCTGACTTTC; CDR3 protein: CASSSRDRGFSGANVLTF
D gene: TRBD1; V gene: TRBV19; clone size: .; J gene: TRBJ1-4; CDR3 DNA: TGTGCCAGTAGTATGGGACAGGGGGCTGAGAAACTGTTTTTT; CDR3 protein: CASSMGQGAEKLFF
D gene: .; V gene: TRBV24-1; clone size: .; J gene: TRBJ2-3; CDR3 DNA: TGTGCCACCAGTGAGACAGTCGGCACAGATACGCAGTATTTT; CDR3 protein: CATSETVGTDTQYF
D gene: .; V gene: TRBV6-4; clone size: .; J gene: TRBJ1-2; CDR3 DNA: TGTGCCAGCAGTGACGGTGGAGGGAATGGCTACACCTTC; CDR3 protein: CASSDGGGNGYTF
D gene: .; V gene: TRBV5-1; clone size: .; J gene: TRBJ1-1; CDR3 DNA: TGCGCCAGCAGCTTGGCCGGGGGACGGATTTTGAACACTGAAGCTTTCTTT; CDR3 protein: CASSLAGGRILNTEAFF
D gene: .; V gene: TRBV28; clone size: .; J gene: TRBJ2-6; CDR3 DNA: TGTGCCAGCAGTCCCCCCGGTTCTGGGGCCAACGTCCTGACTTTC; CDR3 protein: CASSPPGSGANVLTF
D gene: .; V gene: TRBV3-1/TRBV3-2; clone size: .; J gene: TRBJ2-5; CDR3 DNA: TGTGCCAGCAGCCAAAGGTCCGCGGACAGTGCCCAGTACTTC; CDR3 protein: CASSQRSADSAQYF
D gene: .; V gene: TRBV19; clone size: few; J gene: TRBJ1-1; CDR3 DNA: TGTGCCAGTAGCCAGGGAGGGACTGAAGCTTTCTTT; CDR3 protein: CASSQGGTEAFF
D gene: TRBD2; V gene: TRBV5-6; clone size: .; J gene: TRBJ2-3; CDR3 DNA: TGTGCCAGCACATCTCTTCTTCCGGGACTAGCGGGCACAGATACGCAGTATTTT; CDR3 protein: CASTSLLPGLAGTDTQYF
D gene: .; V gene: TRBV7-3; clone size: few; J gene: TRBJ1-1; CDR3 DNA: TGTGCCAGCAGCCTAGGGACAACAACTGAAGCTTTCTTT; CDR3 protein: CASSLGTTTEAFF
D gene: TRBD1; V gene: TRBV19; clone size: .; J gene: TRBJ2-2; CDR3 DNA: TGTGCCAGTGGGACAGGATTCATGACCGGGGAGCTGTTTTTT; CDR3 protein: CASGTGFMTGELFF
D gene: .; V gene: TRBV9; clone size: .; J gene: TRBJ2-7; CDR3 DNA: TGTGCCAGCAGCCCCGCGGGCGGGCGGGTCGAGCAGTACTTC; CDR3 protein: CASSPAGGRVEQYF
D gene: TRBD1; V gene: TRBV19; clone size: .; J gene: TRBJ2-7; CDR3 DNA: TGTGCCAGTAGTCCAGGACAGGGTGCCTACGAGCAGTACTTC; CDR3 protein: CASSPGQGAYEQYF
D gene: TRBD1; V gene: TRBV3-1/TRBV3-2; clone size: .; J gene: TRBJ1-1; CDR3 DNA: TGTGCCAGCAGCTCCTCGGACAGGGACACTGAAGCTTTCTTT; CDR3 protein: CASSSSDRDTEAFF
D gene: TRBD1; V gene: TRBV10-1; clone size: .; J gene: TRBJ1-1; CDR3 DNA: TGCGCCAGCAGTGAGTCGACAGGGGAGGACACTGAAGCTTTCTTT; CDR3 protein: CASSESTGEDTEAFF
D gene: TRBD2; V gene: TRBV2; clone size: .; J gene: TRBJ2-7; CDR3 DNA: TGTGCCAGCAGTGAAGCGCTGGGGGGGACCTCCTACGAGCAGTACTTC; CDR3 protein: CASSEALGGTSYEQYF
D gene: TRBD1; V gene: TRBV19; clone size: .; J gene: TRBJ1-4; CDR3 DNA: TGTGCCAGTAGTACAGACAGGGGGCTGCGGGAAAAACTGTTTTTT; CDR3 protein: CASSTDRGLREKLFF
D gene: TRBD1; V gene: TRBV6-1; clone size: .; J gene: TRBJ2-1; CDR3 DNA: TGTGCCAGCAGTGAATATGGACAGGGGATAAGGGAGCAGTTCTTC; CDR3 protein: CASSEYGQGIREQFF
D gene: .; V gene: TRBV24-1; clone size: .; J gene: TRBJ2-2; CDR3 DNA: TGTGCCACCAGTGATTTTAACGGGGTGAGCACCGGGGAGCTGTTTTTT; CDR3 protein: CATSDFNGVSTGELFF
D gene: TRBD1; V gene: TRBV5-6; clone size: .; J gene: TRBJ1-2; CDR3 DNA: TGTGCCAGCAGCCCGGTCGGCGGACAGGGGAACTATGGCTACACCTTC; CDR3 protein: CASSPVGGQGNYGYTF
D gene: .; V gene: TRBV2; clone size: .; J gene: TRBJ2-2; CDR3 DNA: TGTGCCAGCAGTCGGGATTTTGGGGGGGCACCCGGGGAGCTGTTTTTT; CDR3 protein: CASSRDFGGAPGELFF
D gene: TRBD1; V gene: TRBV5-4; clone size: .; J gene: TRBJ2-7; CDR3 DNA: TGTGCCAGCAGCTTGGGAGAAGGGGGCTTCGACGAGCAGTACTTC; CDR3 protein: CASSLGEGGFDEQYF
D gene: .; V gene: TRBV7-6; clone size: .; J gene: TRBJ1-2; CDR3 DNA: TGTGCCAGCCGGGCAGGGCCCACTTATGGCTACACCTTC; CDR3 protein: CASRAGPTYGYTF
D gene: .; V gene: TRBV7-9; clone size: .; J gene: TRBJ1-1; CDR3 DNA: TGTGCCAGCAGCCGATCGGGTGTTGGAGAAGCTTTCTTT; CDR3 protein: CASSRSGVGEAFF
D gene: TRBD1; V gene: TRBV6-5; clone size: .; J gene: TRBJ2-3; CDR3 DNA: TGTGCCAGGGGGGACAGCAGCACAGATACGCAGTATTTT; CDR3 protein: CARGDSSTDTQYF
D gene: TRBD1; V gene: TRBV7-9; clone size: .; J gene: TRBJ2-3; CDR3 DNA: TGTGCCAGCAGCCTAACTACAGGGGTTAAAGATACGCAGTATTTT; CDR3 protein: CASSLTTGVKDTQYF
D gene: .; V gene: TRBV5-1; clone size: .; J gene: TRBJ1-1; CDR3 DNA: TGCGCCAGCAGCTTGGAGTCCAGGGAGAACACTGAAGCTTTCTTT; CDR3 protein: CASSLESRENTEAFF